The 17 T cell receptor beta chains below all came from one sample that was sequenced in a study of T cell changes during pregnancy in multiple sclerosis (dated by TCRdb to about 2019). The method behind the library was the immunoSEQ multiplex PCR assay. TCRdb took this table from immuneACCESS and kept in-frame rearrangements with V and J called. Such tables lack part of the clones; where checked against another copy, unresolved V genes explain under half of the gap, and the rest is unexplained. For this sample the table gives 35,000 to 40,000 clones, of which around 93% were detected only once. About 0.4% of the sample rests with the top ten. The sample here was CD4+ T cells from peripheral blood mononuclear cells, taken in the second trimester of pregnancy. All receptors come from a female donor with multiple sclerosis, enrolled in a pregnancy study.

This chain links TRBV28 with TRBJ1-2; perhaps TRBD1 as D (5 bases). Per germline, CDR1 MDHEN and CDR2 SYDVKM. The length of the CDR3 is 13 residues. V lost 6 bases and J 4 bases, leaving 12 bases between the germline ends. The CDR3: CASSQGSSYGYTF. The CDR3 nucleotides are TGTGCCAGCAGCCAGGGCAGTAGCTATGGCTACACCTTC.

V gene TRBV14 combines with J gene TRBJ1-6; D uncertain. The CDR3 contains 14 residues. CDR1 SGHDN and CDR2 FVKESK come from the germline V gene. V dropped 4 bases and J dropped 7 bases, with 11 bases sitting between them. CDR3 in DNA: TGTGCCAGCAGCCGTCGGGGAGGAAATTCACCCCTCCACTTT. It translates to CASSRRGGNSPLHF.

CDR3 protein: CASSYSLPLTDTQYF. CDR3 sequence (DNA): TGTGCCAGTAGTTACAGTCTACCCCTCACAGATACGCAGTATTTT. The chain combines TRBV19 with TRBJ2-3; D is unclear. The V and J ends lost 5 bases and 2 bases respectively, with 14 bases between them. CDR1 and CDR2 (germline): LNHDA, SQIVND (reference sequence). This CDR3 is built from 15 residues. Full variable domain (outside the CDR3, taken from reference TRBV19 and TRBJ2-3): DGGITQSPKYLFRKEGQNVTLSCEQNLNHDAMYWYRQDPGQGLRLIYYSQIVNDFQKGDIAEGYSVSREKKESFPLTVTSAQKNPTAFYLCASSYSLPLTDTQYFGPGTRLTVL.

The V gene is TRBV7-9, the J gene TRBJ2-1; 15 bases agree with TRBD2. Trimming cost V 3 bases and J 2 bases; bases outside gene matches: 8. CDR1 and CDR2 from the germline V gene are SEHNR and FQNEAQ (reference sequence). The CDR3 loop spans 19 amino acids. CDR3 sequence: CASSFLGTSGRSTYNEQFF. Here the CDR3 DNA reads TGTGCCAGCAGCTTTCTTGGGACTAGCGGGAGGAGTACCTACAATGAGCAGTTCTTC.

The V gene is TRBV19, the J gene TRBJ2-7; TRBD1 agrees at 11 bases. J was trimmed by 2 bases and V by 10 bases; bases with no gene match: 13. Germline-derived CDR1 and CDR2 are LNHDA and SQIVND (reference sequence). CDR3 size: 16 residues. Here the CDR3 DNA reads TGTGCCACCCTTTCCAGGGGGACAGGGGGTCCCTACGAGCAGTACTTC. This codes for CATLSRGTGGPYEQYF.

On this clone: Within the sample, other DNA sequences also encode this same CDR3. DNA of the CDR3: TGCGCCAGCAGCTTGGGACATCTCATGAACACTGAAGCTTTCTTT. This encodes CASSLGHLMNTEAFF. The chain combines TRBV5-1 with TRBJ1-1; D remains unclear. Trimming stripped 0 bases from V and 0 bases from J, with 9 bases between. The CDR3 length is 15 residues. Germline CDR1 is SGHRS and CDR2 is YFSETQ.

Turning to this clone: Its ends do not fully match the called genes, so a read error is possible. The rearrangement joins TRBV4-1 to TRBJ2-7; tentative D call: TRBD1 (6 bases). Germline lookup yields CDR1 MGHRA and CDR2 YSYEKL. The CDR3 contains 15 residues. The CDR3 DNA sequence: TGCGCCAGCAGCCAACACCAGGGACACTCCAACGAGCAGTACTTC. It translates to CASSQHQGHSNEQYF.

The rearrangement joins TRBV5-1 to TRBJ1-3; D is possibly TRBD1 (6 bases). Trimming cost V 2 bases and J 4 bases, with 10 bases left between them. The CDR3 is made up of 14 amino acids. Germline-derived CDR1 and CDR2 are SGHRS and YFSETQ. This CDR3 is CASSFSGEGNTIYF. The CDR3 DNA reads TGCGCCAGCAGCTTTTCAGGGGAGGGAAACACCATATATTTT.

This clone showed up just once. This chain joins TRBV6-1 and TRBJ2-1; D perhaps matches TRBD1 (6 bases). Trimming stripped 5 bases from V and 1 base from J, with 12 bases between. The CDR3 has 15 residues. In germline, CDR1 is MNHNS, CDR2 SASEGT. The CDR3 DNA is TGTGCCAGCAGTCCAGGACAGCAATCCTACAATGAGCAGTTCTTC. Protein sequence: CASSPGQQSYNEQFF.

The CDR3 protein is CSVEDEETQYF. For the CDR3, the DNA is TGCAGCGTTGAAGACGAAGAGACCCAGTACTTC. This chain connects TRBV29-1 to TRBJ2-5, with D uncertain. The CDR3 covers 11 residues. CDR1 and CDR2 (germline): SQVTM, ANQGSEA. Trimming removed 0 bases from V and 3 bases from J, with 2 bases in between.

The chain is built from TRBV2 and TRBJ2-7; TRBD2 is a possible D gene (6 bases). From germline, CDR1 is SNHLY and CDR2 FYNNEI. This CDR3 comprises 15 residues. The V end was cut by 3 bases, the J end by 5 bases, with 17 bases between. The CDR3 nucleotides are TGTGCCAGCAGTGAGGAATTGGGACTCCTCCACGAGCAGTACTTC. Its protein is CASSEELGLLHEQYF.

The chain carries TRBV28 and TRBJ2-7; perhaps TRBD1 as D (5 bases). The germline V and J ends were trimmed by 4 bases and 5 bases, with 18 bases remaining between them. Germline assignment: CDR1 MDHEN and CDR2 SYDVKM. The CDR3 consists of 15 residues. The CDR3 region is CASSSLKGGADEQYF. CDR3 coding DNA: TGTGCCAGCAGTTCTCTTAAGGGTGGGGCCGACGAGCAGTACTTC. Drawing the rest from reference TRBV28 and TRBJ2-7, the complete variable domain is DVKVTQSSRYLVKRTGEKVFLECVQDMDHENMFWYRQDPGLGLRLIYFSYDVKMKEKGDIPEGYSVSREKKERFSLILESASTNQTSMYLCASSSLKGGADEQYFGPGTRLTVT.

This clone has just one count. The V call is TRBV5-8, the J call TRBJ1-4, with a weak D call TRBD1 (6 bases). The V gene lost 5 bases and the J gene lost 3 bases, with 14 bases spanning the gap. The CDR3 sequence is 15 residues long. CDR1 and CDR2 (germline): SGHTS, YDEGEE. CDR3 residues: CASRQRGGPNEKLFF. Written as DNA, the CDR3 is TGTGCCAGCAGGCAGAGGGGGGGCCCTAATGAAAAACTGTTTTTT.

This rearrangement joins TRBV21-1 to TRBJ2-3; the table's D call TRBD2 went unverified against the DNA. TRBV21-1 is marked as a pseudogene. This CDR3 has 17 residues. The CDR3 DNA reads TGTGCCAGCAGCAAAGCTTTGGCTAGCGGGGACACAGATACGCAGTATTTT. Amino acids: CASSKALASGDTDTQYF.

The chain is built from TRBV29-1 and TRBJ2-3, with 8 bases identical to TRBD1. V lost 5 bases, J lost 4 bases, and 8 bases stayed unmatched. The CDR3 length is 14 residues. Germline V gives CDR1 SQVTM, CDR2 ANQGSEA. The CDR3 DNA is TGCAGCGTTACTGACAGGGGAAGGGCAGATACGCAGTATTTT. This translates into CSVTDRGRADTQYF.

The CDR3 here is CASSLPRQTTNEKLFF. Written as DNA, the CDR3 is TGCGCCAGCAGTCTGCCGAGACAGACAACTAATGAAAAACTGTTTTTT. V is TRBV23-1 and J is TRBJ1-4; weak D call: TRBD1 (5 bases). TRBV23-1 is an ORF, with its function uncertain. V lost 4 bases and J lost 0, with 12 bases in between. This CDR3 has 16 residues.

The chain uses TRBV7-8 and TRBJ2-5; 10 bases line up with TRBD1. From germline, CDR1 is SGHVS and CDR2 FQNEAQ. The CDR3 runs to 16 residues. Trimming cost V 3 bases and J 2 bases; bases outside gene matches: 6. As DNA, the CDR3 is TGTGCCAGCAGCTTGCGACCGGGACAGGGGCAAGAGACCCAGTACTTC. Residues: CASSLRPGQGQETQYF.